Listed here are 10 T cell receptor beta chains from one sample, sequenced in a study of shared clonotypes between healthy human individuals. Produced via immunoSEQ multiplex PCR; TCRdb's table is partial and in-frame only. The sample carries about 230,000 clones, over 50% recorded once. Sequenced: memory CD4+ T cells sorted from blood. Stated subset: CD45RA-negative fraction. These receptors all stem from a man under 40 in good health.

This chain joins TRBV23-1 and TRBJ2-5; D remains unclear. TRBV23-1 is noted as an ORF with a role that remains uncertain. The CDR3 runs to 15 residues. Trimming stripped 0 bases from V and 4 bases from J, with 12 bases between. The CDR3 nucleotides read TGCGCCAGCAGTCAATCGGCCGGACCGCGAGAGACCCAGTACTTC. Translation: CASSQSAGPRETQYF.

This clone occurred a few times. V gene TRBV7-2 combines with J gene TRBJ2-7; tentative D call: TRBD1 (6 bases). This CDR3 has 13 residues. Germline V lookup: CDR1 SGHTA, CDR2 FQGNSA. V was cut by 0 bases and J by 4 bases, with 7 bases left in between. CDR3 in DNA: TGTGCCAGCAGCTTAGCCGGACAGTACGAGCAGTACTTC. It encodes CASSLAGQYEQYF.

This clone was detected ten times or more. The rearrangement joins TRBV6-1 to TRBJ1-5; 7 positions agree with TRBD1. Germline loops: CDR1 MNHNS, CDR2 SASEGT. Trimming removed 11 bases from V and 7 bases from J; junction bases left unmatched: 11. This CDR3 contains 13 residues. This chain's CDR3 is CAGAQGLLQPQHF. The CDR3 bases are TGTGCCGGAGCACAGGGGCTATTGCAGCCCCAGCATTTT.

This clone has a handful of counts. The rearrangement uses TRBV11-1 and TRBJ2-1; 9 bases agree with TRBD2. The CDR3 has 17 residues. V lost 1 base to trimming and J lost 0 bases; unmatched junction nucleotides: 4. Germline values: CDR1 SGHAT, CDR2 FQDESV (reference sequence). CDR3 loop: CASSLGDSGSSYNEQFF. CDR3 bases: TGTGCCAGCAGCTTAGGGGATAGCGGGAGCTCCTACAATGAGCAGTTCTTC.

The V gene is TRBV5-6, the J gene TRBJ2-7; TRBD2 is a possible D gene (6 bases). Germline CDR1 is SGHDT and CDR2 is YYEEEE. The CDR3 totals 14 residues. The ends were cut back, 7 bases at V and 0 bases at J, with 14 bases in the middle. The CDR3 is CASSREVPSYEQYF. The CDR3 DNA follows: TGTGCCAGCTCGAGGGAGGTTCCCTCCTACGAGCAGTACTTC.

This clone was detected ten times or more. The chain has TRBV28 and TRBJ1-5; D is undetermined. The length of the CDR3 is 12 residues. The germline V gene has CDR1 MDHEN and CDR2 SYDVKM. The V end was cut by 2 bases, the J end by 5 bases, with 4 bases between. In DNA, the CDR3 is TGTGCCAGCAGTTTAATCCATCAGCCCCAGCATTTT. Amino acid sequence: CASSLIHQPQHF.

The rearrangement links TRBV27 to TRBJ2-5; TRBD2 aligns across 12 bases. Per the germline V gene, CDR1 is MNHEY and CDR2 is SMNVEV (reference sequence). CDR3 size: 17 residues. Unmatched junction bases numbered 9, after V lost 3 bases and J lost 4 bases. The CDR3 loop reads CASSFGRTSGMVETQYF. The CDR3 DNA follows: TGTGCCAGCAGTTTCGGAAGGACTAGCGGGATGGTAGAGACCCAGTACTTC.

This chain joins TRBV28 and TRBJ2-7; no reliable D call. The CDR3 runs to 13 residues. Trimming pared 3 bases from V and 2 bases from J, leaving 8 bases between. CDR1 MDHEN and CDR2 SYDVKM come from the germline V gene. DNA of the CDR3: TGTGCCAGCAGTTTTGGGCCCACCTACGAGCAGTACTTC. Protein: CASSFGPTYEQYF. Based on the CDR3 plus reference TRBV28 and TRBJ2-7, the full variable domain is DVKVTQSSRYLVKRTGEKVFLECVQDMDHENMFWYRQDPGLGLRLIYFSYDVKMKEKGDIPEGYSVSREKKERFSLILESASTNQTSMYLCASSFGPTYEQYFGPGTRLTVT.

The chain uses TRBV10-2 and TRBJ2-1; D is uncertain. CDR1 and CDR2 from the germline V gene are WSHSY and SAAADI. Trimming took 3 bases from V and 4 from J, leaving 10 bases between them. This CDR3 spans 14 amino acids. CDR3 DNA sequence: TGCGCCAGCAGTGACGCTCCCTCTTACAATGAGCAGTTCTTC. This translates into CASSDAPSYNEQFF.

The chain employs TRBV4-1 and TRBJ1-2; no clear D gene. Germline V gene data show CDR1 as MGHRA and CDR2 as YSYEKL. V was cut by 3 bases and J by 0 bases, with 11 bases left in between. This CDR3 is 15 amino acids long. The CDR3 protein is CASSQPGITNYGYTF. CDR3 bases: TGCGCCAGCAGCCAGCCAGGTATTACTAACTATGGCTACACCTTC.